These T cell receptor beta chains were read from a single sample in a study of somatic mutations in cytotoxic T cells in rheumatoid arthritis. Data came from immunoSEQ multiplex PCR; TCRdb stores just in-frame clones and leaves some out. The sample includes some 21,000 clones, roughly 80% of them seen just once. Sequenced material: CD8+ T cells sorted from blood. The receptors here all came from an adult with rheumatoid arthritis. The CDR3 runs from the conserved cysteine through the conserved F or W. Each record gives: J gene, V gene, clone size, D gene, CDR3 protein, CDR3 DNA. The D gene is left open where the match is weak. Clone size, where shown, is once, few, many, or a class for clones that have expanded.

TRBJ1-5 TRBV7-2 . . CASSLAQGGNQPQHF TGTGCCAGCAGCTTAGCACAGGGAGGCAATCAGCCCCAGCATTTT
TRBJ2-7 TRBV27 . . CASSLSSRRGEQYF TGTGCCAGCAGTTTATCGTCGAGAAGAGGGGAGCAGTACTTC
TRBJ2-2 TRBV6-1 . . CASRNSPGDTGELFF TGTGCCAGCAGGAACTCACCCGGGGACACCGGGGAGCTGTTTTTT
TRBJ2-5 TRBV14 . TRBD1 CASSRFRDRSETQYF TGTGCCAGCAGCCGTTTCCGGGACAGGTCAGAGACCCAGTACTTC
TRBJ2-1 TRBV7-8 once . CASSGGNEQFF TGTGCCAGCAGCGGTGGCAATGAGCAGTTCTTC
TRBJ1-1 TRBV6-1 medium-sized . CASSEKNEGTEAFF TGTGCCAGCAGTGAAAAGAACGAGGGAACTGAAGCTTTCTTT
TRBJ2-2 TRBV10-3 . TRBD1 CAISEGGGSAGELFF TGTGCCATCAGTGAAGGGGGCGGTTCCGCCGGGGAGCTGTTTTTT
TRBJ2-5 TRBV15 . . CATSMFPWGMGTQYF TGTGCCACCAGCATGTTCCCCTGGGGCATGGGGACCCAGTACTTC
TRBJ1-1 TRBV18 . . CASSPPGGGANTEAFF TGTGCCAGCTCACCACCGGGGGGGGGTGCGAACACTGAAGCTTTCTTT
TRBJ2-7 TRBV7-9 . . CASSPIWNYEQYF TGTGCCAGCAGCCCCATTTGGAACTACGAGCAGTACTTC